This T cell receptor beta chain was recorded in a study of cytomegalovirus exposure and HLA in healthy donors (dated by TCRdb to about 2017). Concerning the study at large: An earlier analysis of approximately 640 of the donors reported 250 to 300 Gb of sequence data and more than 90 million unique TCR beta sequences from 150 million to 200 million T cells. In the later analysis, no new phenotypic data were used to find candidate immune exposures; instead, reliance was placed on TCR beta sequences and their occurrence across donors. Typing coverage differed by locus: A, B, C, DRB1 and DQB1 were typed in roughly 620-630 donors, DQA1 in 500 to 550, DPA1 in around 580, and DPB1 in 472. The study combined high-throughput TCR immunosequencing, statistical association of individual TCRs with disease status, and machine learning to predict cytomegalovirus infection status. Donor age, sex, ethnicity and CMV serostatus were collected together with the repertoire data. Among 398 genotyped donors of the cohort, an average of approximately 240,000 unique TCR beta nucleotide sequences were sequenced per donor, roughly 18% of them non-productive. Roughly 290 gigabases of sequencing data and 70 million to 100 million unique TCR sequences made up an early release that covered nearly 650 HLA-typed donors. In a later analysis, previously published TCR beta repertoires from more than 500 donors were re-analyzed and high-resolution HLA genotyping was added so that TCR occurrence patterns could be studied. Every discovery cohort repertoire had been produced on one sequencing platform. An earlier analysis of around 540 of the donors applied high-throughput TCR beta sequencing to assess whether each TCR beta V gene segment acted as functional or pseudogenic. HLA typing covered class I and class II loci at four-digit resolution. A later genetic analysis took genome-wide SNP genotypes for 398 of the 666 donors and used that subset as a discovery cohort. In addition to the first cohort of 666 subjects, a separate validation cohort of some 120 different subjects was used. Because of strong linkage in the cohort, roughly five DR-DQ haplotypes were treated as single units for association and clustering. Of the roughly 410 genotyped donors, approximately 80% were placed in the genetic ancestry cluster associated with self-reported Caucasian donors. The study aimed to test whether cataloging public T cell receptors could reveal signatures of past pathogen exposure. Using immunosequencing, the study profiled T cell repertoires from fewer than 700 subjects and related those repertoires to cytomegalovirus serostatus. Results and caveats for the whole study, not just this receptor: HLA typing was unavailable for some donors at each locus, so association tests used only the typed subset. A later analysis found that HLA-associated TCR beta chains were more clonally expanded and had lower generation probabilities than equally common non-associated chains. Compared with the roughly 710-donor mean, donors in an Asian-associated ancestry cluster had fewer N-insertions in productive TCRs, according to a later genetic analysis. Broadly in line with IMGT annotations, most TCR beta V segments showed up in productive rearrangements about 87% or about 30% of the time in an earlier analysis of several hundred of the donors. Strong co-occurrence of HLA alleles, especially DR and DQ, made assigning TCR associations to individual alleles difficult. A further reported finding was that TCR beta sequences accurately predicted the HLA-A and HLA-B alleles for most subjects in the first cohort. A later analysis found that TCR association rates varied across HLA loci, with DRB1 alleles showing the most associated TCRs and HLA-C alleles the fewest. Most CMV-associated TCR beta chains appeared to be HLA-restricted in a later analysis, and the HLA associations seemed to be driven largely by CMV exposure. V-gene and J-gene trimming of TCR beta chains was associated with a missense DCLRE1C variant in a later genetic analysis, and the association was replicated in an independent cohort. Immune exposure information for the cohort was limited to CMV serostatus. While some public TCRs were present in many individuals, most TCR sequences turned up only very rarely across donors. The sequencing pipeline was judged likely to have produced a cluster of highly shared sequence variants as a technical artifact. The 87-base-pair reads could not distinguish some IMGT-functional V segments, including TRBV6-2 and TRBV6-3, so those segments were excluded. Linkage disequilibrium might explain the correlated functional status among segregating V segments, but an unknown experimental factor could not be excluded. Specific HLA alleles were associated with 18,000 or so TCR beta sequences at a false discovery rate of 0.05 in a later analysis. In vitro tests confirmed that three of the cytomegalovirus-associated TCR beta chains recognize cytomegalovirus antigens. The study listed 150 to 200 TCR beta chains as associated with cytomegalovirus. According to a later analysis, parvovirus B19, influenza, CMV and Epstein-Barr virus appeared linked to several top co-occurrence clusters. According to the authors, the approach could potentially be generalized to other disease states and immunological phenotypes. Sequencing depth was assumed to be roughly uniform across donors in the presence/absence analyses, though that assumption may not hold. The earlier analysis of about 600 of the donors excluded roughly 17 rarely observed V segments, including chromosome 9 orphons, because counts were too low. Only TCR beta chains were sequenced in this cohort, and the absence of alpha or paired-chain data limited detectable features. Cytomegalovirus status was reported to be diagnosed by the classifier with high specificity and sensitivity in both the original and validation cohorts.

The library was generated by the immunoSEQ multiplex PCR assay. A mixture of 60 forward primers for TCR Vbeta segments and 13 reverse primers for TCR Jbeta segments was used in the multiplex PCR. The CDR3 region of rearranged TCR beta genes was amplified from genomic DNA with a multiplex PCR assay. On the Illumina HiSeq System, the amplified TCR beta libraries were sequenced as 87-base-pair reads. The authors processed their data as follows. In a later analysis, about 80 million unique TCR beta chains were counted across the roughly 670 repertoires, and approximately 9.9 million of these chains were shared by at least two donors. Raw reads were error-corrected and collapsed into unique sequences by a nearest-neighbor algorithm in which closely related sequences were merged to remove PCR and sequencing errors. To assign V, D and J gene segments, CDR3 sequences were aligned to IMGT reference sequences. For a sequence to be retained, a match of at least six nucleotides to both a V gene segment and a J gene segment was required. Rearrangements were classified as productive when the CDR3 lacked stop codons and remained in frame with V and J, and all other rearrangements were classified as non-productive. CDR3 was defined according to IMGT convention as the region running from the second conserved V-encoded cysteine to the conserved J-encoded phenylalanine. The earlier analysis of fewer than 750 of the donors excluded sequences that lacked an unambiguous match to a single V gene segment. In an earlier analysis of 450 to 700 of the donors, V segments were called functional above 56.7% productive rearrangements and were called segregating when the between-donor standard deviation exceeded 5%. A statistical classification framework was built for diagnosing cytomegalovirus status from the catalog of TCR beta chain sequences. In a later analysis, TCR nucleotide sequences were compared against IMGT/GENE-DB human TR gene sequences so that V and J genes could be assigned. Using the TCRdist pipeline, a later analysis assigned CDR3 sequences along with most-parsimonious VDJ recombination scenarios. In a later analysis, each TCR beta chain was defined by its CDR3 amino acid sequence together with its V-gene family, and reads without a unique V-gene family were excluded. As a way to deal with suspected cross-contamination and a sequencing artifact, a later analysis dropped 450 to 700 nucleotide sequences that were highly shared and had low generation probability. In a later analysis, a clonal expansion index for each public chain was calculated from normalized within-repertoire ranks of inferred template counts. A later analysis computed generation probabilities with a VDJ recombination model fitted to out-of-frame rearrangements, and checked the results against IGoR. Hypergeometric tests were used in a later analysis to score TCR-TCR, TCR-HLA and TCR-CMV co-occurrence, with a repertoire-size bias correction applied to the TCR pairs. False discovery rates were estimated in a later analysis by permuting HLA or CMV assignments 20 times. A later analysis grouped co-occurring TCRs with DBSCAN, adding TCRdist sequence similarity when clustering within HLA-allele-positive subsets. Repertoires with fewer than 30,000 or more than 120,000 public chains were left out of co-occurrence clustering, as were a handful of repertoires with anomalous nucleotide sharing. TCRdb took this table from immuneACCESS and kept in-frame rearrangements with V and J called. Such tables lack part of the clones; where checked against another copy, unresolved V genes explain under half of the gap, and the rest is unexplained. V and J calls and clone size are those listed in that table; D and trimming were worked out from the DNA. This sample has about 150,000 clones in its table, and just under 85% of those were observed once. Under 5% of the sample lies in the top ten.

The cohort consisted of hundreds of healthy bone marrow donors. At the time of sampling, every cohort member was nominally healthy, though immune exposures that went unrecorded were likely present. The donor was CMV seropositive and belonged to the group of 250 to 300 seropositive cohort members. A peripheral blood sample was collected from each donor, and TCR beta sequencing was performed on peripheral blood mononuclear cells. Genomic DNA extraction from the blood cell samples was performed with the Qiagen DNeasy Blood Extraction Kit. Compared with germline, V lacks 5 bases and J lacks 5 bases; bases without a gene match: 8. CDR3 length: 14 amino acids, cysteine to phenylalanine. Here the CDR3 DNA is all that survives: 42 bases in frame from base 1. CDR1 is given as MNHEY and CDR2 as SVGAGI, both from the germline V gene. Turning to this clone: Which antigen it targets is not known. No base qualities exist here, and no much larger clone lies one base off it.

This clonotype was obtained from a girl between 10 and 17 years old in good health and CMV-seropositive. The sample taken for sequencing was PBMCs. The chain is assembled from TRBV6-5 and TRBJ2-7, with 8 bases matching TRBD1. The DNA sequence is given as TGTGCCAGCAGTCAGGACAGGGATAGTGACGAGCAGTACTTC. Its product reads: CASSQDRDSDEQYF.